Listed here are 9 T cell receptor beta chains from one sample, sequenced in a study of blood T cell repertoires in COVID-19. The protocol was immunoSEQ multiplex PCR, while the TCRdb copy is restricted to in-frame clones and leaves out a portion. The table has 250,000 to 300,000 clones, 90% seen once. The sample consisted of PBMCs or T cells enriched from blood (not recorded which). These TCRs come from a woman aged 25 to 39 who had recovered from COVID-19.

This CDR3 is CASTARGSINEKLFF. Written as DNA, the CDR3 is TGTGCCAGCACCGCAAGGGGGAGCATTAATGAAAAACTGTTTTTT. The chain has TRBV3-1 (or the pseudogene TRBV3-2) and TRBJ1-4; D is possibly TRBD1 (6 bases). The V gene lost 7 bases and the J gene lost 4 bases, with 16 bases spanning the gap. Germline values: CDR1 LGHDT, CDR2 YNNKEL (reference sequence). The CDR3 is 15 residues long.

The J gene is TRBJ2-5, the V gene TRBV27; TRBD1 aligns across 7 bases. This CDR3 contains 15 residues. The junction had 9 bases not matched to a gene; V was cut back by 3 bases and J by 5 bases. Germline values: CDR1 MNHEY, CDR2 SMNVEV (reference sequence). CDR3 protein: CASSFDRVRPETQYF. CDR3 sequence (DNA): TGTGCCAGCAGTTTCGACAGGGTAAGGCCCGAGACCCAGTACTTC.

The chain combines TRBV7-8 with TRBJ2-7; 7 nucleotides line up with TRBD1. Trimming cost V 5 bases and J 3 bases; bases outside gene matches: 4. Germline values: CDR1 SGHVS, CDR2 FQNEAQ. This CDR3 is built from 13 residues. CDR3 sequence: CASSPWTGYEQYF. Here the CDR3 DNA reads TGTGCCAGCAGCCCCTGGACAGGCTACGAGCAGTACTTC.

In nucleotides, the CDR3 is TGTGCCAGCCGGCAGGGGGCCCAAGAGACCCAGTACTTC. Translating it yields CASRQGAQETQYF. The chain carries TRBV3-1 (or the pseudogene TRBV3-2) and TRBJ2-5; TRBD1 agrees at 8 bases. The CDR3 runs to 13 residues. Germline V gene sequence: CDR1 LGHDT, CDR2 YNNKEL (reference sequence). The V gene end was trimmed by 8 bases and the J gene end by 1 base; junction bases not matched to a gene: 3.

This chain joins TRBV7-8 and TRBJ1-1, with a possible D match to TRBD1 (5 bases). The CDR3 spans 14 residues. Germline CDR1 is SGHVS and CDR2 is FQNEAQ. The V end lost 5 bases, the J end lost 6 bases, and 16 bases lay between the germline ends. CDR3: CASSRSGGGAEAFF. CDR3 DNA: TGTGCCAGCAGCAGAAGCGGGGGGGGAGCTGAAGCTTTCTTT.

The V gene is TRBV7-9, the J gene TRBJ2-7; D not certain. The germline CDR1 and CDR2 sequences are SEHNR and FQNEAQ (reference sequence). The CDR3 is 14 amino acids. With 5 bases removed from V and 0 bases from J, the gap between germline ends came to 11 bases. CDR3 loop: CASSPGWSSYEQYF. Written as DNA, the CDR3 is TGTGCCAGCAGCCCCGGTTGGAGCTCCTACGAGCAGTACTTC.

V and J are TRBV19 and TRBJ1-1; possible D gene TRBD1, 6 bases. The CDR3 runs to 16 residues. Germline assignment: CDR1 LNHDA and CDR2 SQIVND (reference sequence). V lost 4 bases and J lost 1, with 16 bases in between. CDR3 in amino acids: CASSTWGRGQNTEAFF. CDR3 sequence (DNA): TGTGCCAGTAGTACATGGGGCAGGGGACAGAACACTGAAGCTTTCTTT.

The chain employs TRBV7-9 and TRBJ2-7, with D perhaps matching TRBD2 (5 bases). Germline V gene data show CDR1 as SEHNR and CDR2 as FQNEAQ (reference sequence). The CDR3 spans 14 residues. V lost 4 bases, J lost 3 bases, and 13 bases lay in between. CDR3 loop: CASSSGSPNYEQYF. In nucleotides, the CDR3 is TGTGCCAGCAGCTCGGGGTCCCCCAACTACGAGCAGTACTTC. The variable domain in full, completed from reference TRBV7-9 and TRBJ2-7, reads DTGVSQNPRHKITKRGQNVTFRCDPISEHNRLYWYRQTLGQGPEFLTYFQNEAQLEKSRLLSDRFSAERPKGSFSTLEIQRTEQGDSAMYLCASSSGSPNYEQYFGPGTRLTVT.

This chain's CDR3 is CASSLRTSGILEQFF. Written as DNA, the CDR3 is TGTGCCAGCAGCTTGAGGACTAGCGGGATTCTTGAGCAGTTCTTC. The rearrangement links TRBV5-4 to TRBJ2-1, with 12 nucleotides matching TRBD2. Germline CDR1 and CDR2: SGHNT and YYREEE (reference sequence). The CDR3 contains 15 residues. The trim removed 1 base at V and 9 bases at J, leaving 5 bases unmatched.